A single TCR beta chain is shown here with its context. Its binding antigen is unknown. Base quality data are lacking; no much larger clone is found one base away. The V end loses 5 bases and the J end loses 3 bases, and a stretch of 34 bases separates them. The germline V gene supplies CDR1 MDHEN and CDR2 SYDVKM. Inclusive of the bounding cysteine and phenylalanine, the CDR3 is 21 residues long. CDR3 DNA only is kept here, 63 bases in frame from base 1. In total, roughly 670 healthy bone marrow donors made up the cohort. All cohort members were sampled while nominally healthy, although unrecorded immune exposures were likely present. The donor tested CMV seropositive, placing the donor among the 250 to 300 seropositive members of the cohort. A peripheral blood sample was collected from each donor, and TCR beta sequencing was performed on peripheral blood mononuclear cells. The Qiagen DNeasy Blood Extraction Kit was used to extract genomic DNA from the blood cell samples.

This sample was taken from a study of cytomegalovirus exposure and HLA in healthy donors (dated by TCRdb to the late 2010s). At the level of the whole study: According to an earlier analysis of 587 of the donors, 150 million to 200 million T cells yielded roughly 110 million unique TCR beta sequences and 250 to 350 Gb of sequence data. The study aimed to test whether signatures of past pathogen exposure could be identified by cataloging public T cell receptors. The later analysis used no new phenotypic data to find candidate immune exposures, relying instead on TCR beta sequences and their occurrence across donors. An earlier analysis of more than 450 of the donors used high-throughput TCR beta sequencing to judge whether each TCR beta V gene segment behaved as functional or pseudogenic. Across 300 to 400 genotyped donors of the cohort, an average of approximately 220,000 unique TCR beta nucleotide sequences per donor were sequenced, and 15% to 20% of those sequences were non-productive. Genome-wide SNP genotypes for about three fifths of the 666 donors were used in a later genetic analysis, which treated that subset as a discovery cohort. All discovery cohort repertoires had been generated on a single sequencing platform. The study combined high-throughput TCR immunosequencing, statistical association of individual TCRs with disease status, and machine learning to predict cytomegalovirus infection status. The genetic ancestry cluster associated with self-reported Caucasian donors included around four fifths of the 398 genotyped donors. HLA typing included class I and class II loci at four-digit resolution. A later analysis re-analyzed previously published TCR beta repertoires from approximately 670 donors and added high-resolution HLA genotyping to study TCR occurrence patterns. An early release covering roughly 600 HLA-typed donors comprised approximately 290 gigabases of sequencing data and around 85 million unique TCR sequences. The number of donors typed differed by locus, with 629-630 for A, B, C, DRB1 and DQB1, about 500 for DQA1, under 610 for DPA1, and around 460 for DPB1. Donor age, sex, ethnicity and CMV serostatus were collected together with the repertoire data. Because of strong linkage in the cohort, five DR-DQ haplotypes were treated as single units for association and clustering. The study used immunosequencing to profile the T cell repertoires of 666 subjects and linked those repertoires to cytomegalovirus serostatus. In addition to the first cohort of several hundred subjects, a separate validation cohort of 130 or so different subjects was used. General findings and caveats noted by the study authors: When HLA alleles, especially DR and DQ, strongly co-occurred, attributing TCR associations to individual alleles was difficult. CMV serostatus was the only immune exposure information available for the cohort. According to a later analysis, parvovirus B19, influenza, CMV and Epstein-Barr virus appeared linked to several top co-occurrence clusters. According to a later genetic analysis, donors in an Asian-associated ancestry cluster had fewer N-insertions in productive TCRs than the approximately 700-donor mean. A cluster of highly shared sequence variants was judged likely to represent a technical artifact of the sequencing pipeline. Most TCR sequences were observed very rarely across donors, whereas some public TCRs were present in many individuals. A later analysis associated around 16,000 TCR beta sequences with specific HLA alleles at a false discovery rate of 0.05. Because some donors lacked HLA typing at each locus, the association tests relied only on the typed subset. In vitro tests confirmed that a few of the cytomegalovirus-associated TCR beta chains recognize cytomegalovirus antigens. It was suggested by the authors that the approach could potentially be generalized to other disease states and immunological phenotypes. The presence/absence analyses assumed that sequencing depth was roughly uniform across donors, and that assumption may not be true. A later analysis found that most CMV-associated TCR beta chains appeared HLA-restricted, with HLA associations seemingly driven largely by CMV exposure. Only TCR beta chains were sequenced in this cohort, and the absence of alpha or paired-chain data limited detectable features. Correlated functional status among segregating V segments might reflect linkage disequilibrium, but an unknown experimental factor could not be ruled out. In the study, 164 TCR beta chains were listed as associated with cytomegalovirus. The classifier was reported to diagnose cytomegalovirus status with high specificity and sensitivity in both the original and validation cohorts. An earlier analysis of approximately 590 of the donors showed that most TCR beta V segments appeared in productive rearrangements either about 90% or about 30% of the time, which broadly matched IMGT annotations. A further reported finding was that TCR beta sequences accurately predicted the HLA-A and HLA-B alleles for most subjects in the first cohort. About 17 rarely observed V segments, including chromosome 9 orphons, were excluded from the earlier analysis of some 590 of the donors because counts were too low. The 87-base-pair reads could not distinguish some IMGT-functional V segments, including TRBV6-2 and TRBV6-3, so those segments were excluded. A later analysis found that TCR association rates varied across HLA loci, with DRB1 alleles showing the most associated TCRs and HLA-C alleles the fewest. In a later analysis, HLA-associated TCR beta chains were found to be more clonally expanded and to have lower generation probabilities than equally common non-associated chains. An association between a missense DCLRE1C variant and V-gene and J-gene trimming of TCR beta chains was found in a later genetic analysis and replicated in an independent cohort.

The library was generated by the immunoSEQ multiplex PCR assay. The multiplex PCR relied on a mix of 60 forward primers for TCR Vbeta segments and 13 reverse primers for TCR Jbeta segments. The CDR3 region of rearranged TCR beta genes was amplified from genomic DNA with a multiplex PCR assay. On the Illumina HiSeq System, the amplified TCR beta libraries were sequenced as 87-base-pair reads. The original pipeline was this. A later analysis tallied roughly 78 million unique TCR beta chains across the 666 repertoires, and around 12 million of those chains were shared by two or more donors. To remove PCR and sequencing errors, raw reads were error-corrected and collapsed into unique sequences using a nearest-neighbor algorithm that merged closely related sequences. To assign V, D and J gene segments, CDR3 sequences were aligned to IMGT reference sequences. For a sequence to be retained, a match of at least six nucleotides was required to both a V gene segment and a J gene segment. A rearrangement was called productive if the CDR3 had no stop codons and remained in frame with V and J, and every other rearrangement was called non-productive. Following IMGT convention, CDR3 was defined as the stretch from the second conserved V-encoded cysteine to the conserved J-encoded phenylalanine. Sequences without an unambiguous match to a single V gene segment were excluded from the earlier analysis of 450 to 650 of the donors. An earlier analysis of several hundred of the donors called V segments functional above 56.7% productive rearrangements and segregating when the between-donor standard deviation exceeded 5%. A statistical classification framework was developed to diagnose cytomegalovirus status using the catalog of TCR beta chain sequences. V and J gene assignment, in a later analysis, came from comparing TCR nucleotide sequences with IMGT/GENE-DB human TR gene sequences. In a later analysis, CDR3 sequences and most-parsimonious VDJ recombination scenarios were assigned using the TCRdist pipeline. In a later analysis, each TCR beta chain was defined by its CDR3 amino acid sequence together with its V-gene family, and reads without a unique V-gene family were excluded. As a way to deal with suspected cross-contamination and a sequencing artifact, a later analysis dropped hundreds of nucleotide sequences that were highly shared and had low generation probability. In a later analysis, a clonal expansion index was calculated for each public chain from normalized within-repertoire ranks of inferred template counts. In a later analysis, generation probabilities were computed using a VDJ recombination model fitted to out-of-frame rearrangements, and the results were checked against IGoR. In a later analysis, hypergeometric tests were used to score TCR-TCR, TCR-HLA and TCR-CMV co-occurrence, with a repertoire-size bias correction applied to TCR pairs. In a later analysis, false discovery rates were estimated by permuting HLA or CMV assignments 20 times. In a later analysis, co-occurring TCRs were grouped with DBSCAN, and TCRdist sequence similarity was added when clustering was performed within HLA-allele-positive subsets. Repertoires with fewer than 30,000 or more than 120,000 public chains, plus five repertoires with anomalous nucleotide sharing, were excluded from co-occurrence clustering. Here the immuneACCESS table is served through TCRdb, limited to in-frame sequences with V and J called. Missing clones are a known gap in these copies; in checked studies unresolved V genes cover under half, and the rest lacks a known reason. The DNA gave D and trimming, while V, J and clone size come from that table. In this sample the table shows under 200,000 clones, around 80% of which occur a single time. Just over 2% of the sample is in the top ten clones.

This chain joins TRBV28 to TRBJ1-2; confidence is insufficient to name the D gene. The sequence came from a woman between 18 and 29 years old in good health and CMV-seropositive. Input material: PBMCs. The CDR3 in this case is CASSPIIPTSFGSSRDYGYTF. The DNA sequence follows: TGTGCCAGCAGTCCAATAATCCCCACGAGCTTCGGGAGCAGTAGGGACTATGGCTACACCTTC.